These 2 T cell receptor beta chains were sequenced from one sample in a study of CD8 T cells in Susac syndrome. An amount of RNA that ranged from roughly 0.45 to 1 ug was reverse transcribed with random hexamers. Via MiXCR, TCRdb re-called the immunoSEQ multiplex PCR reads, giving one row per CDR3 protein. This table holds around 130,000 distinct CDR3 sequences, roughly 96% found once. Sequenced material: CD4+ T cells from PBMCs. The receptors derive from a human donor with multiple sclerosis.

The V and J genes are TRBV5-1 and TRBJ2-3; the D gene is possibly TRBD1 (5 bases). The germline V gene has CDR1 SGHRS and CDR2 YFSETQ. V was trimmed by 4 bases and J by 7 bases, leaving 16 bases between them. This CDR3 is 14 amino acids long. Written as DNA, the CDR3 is TGCGCCAGCAGCAGGGGCTCCGATCCCAATACGCAGTATTTT. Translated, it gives CASSRGSDPNTQYF. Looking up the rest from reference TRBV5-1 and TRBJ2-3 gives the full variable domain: KAGVTQTPRYLIKTRGQQVTLSCSPISGHRSVSWYQQTPGQGLQFLFEYFSETQRNKGNFPGRFSGRQFSNSRSEMNVSTLELGDSALYLCASSRGSDPNTQYFGPGTRLTVL.

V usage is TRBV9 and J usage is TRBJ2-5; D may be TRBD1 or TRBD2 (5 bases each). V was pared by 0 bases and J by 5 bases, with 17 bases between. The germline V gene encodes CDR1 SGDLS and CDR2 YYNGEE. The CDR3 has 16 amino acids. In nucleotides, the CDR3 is TGTGCCAGCAGCGTAGATCCGGGACGCCCCTCGGAGACCCAGTACTTC. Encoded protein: CASSVDPGRPSETQYF.